Listed below are T cell receptor beta chains from one sample, sequenced in a study of cytomegalovirus exposure and HLA in healthy donors. Using immunoSEQ multiplex PCR, the repertoire was profiled, and TCRdb retains in-frame clones only, with some absent. This table holds about 170,000 clones, around four fifths found once. The sample consisted of PBMCs. These receptors were collected from a girl aged 2 to 9 in good health and CMV-seropositive. CDR3s include the opening cysteine and the closing phenylalanine or tryptophan. D genes are given only for firm matches. Clone size is given for some rows only: seen once, a few or many times, or a class if the clone is expanded.

j_call: TRBJ2-5; clone_size: .; v_call: TRBV5-1; d_call: TRBD2; cdr3_aa: CASHEGGGRASETQYF; cdr3_nt: TGCGCCAGCCACGAAGGGGGCGGGAGGGCCAGTGAGACCCAGTACTTC
j_call: TRBJ2-5; clone_size: .; v_call: TRBV5-4; d_call: TRBD2; cdr3_aa: CASTLAEGWGETQYF; cdr3_nt: TGTGCCAGCACCCTAGCGGAGGGGTGGGGGGAGACCCAGTACTTC
j_call: TRBJ2-7; clone_size: .; v_call: TRBV13; d_call: TRBD2; cdr3_aa: CASSLKIGTSGEQYF; cdr3_nt: TGTGCCAGCAGCTTGAAGATAGGGACTAGCGGTGAGCAGTACTTC
j_call: TRBJ1-1; clone_size: .; v_call: TRBV28; d_call: .; cdr3_aa: CASSSDAMNTEAFF; cdr3_nt: TGTGCCAGCAGTTCCGATGCGATGAACACTGAAGCTTTCTTT
j_call: TRBJ2-2; clone_size: .; v_call: TRBV5-1; d_call: .; cdr3_aa: CASSFNGGTGELFF; cdr3_nt: TGCGCCAGCAGCTTTAACGGGGGAACCGGGGAGCTGTTTTTT
j_call: TRBJ2-1; clone_size: .; v_call: TRBV6-1; d_call: .; cdr3_aa: CASRGDPSDNEQFF; cdr3_nt: TGTGCCAGCAGGGGGGACCCTAGCGACAATGAGCAGTTCTTC
j_call: TRBJ2-3; clone_size: .; v_call: TRBV27; d_call: .; cdr3_aa: CASSLRGVPDTQYF; cdr3_nt: TGTGCCAGCAGTTTAAGGGGTGTCCCAGATACGCAGTATTTT
j_call: TRBJ2-3; clone_size: .; v_call: TRBV7-2; d_call: TRBD2; cdr3_aa: CASPGMRREGNTDTQYF; cdr3_nt: TGTGCCAGTCCTGGGATGAGGCGGGAGGGGAATACAGATACGCAGTATTTT
j_call: TRBJ2-2; clone_size: .; v_call: TRBV6-1; d_call: TRBD1; cdr3_aa: CASRARQGAGGELFF; cdr3_nt: TGTGCCAGCAGGGCGAGACAGGGGGCCGGCGGGGAGCTGTTTTTT
j_call: TRBJ1-4; clone_size: .; v_call: TRBV2; d_call: .; cdr3_aa: CASSEARVNEKLFF; cdr3_nt: TGTGCCAGCAGTGAAGCGCGGGTTAATGAAAAACTGTTTTTT
j_call: TRBJ1-4; clone_size: .; v_call: TRBV2; d_call: TRBD1; cdr3_aa: CASSPLTGAEKLFF; cdr3_nt: TGTGCCAGCAGTCCTTTGACAGGGGCGGAAAAACTGTTTTTT
j_call: TRBJ1-2; clone_size: .; v_call: TRBV5-1; d_call: TRBD1; cdr3_aa: CASRQGTGDNYGYTF; cdr3_nt: TGCGCCAGCCGACAGGGAACGGGGGACAACTATGGCTACACCTTC
j_call: TRBJ2-5; clone_size: .; v_call: TRBV5-5; d_call: .; cdr3_aa: CASSLADFRAVQETQYF; cdr3_nt: TGTGCCAGCAGCTTGGCCGATTTCAGGGCGGTACAAGAGACCCAGTACTTC
j_call: TRBJ2-7; clone_size: .; v_call: TRBV28; d_call: TRBD2; cdr3_aa: CAGLAGLAEKPRNF; cdr3_nt: TGTGCCGGCTTGGCGGGGCTAGCGGAGAAACCTCGGAACTTC
j_call: TRBJ2-1; clone_size: .; v_call: TRBV7-9; d_call: .; cdr3_aa: CASGLAGGVGNEQFF; cdr3_nt: TGTGCCAGCGGACTAGCAGGGGGAGTAGGAAATGAGCAGTTCTTC
j_call: TRBJ2-7; clone_size: once; v_call: TRBV6-5; d_call: TRBD1; cdr3_aa: CASGRDRTYEQYF; cdr3_nt: TGTGCCAGCGGTAGGGACAGGACCTACGAGCAGTACTTC
j_call: TRBJ2-3; clone_size: few; v_call: TRBV29-1; d_call: TRBD2; cdr3_aa: CSVRVSGADTQYF; cdr3_nt: TGCAGCGTTCGGGTAAGCGGGGCAGATACGCAGTATTTT
j_call: TRBJ2-1; clone_size: .; v_call: TRBV13; d_call: TRBD2; cdr3_aa: CASSFYSGSSYNEQFF; cdr3_nt: TGTGCCAGCAGCTTTTATAGCGGGAGCTCCTACAATGAGCAGTTCTTC
j_call: TRBJ1-2; clone_size: .; v_call: TRBV19; d_call: .; cdr3_aa: CASGQRTYGYTF; cdr3_nt: TGTGCCAGCGGACAGAGAACATATGGCTACACCTTC
j_call: TRBJ1-2; clone_size: .; v_call: TRBV5-1; d_call: .; cdr3_aa: CASSLASTGQGYGYTF; cdr3_nt: TGCGCCAGCAGCTTGGCCTCTACAGGGCAAGGCTATGGCTACACCTTC
j_call: TRBJ1-5; clone_size: .; v_call: TRBV21-1; d_call: .; cdr3_aa: CASSKGGSYQPQHF; cdr3_nt: TGTGCCAGCAGCAAAGGGGGCTCCTATCAGCCCCAGCATTTT
j_call: TRBJ2-2; clone_size: once; v_call: TRBV7-9; d_call: TRBD2; cdr3_aa: CASSSTFASGSGGELFF; cdr3_nt: TGTGCCAGCAGCTCAACATTCGCTAGCGGGAGTGGCGGGGAGCTGTTTTTT
j_call: TRBJ1-1; clone_size: .; v_call: TRBV5-1; d_call: .; cdr3_aa: CASSLGQQNTEAFF; cdr3_nt: TGCGCCAGCAGCCTGGGGCAACAGAACACTGAAGCTTTCTTT
j_call: TRBJ2-1; clone_size: .; v_call: TRBV28; d_call: TRBD1; cdr3_aa: CASSLTGGNEQFF; cdr3_nt: TGTGCCAGCAGTTTGACAGGGGGCAATGAGCAGTTCTTC
j_call: TRBJ1-1; clone_size: .; v_call: TRBV28; d_call: TRBD1; cdr3_aa: CARRTGVTEAFF; cdr3_nt: TGTGCCAGGAGGACAGGGGTCACTGAAGCTTTCTTT
j_call: TRBJ2-3; clone_size: .; v_call: TRBV7-6; d_call: .; cdr3_aa: CASSLGSRKDTQYF; cdr3_nt: TGTGCCAGCAGCTTAGGAAGTAGAAAGGATACGCAGTATTTT
j_call: TRBJ2-7; clone_size: few; v_call: TRBV6-6; d_call: TRBD1; cdr3_aa: CASSYGTGENEQYF; cdr3_nt: TGTGCCAGCAGTTACGGGACAGGGGAAAACGAGCAGTACTTC
j_call: TRBJ2-3; clone_size: .; v_call: TRBV6-5; d_call: .; cdr3_aa: CASTRSHSGTDTQYF; cdr3_nt: TGTGCCAGCACCCGCAGCCATAGCGGCACAGATACGCAGTATTTT
j_call: TRBJ1-3; clone_size: few; v_call: TRBV28; d_call: .; cdr3_aa: CASSLRGTIYF; cdr3_nt: TGTGCCAGCAGTTTACGGGGTACCATATATTTT
j_call: TRBJ1-1; clone_size: .; v_call: TRBV6-1; d_call: .; cdr3_aa: CANARGMNTEAFF; cdr3_nt: TGTGCCAACGCCCGGGGGATGAACACTGAAGCTTTCTTT
j_call: TRBJ2-3; clone_size: .; v_call: TRBV9; d_call: .; cdr3_aa: CASSDMSFTDTQYF; cdr3_nt: TGTGCCAGCAGCGACATGTCGTTCACAGATACGCAGTATTTT
j_call: TRBJ2-2; clone_size: .; v_call: TRBV30; d_call: .; cdr3_aa: CAWSATNAGELFF; cdr3_nt: TGTGCCTGGAGTGCCACTAATGCCGGGGAGCTGTTTTTT
j_call: TRBJ2-3; clone_size: .; v_call: TRBV9; d_call: TRBD1; cdr3_aa: CASSVAGQGLSTDTQYF; cdr3_nt: TGTGCCAGCAGCGTAGCCGGACAGGGCCTCAGCACAGATACGCAGTATTTT
j_call: TRBJ2-5; clone_size: .; v_call: TRBV7-3; d_call: TRBD2; cdr3_aa: CASSLTGGASGRSRETQYF; cdr3_nt: TGTGCCAGCAGCTTAACGGGGGGGGCTAGCGGGAGGTCCAGAGAGACCCAGTACTTC
j_call: TRBJ2-2; clone_size: .; v_call: TRBV18; d_call: TRBD2; cdr3_aa: CASSPRLASFGAGELFF; cdr3_nt: TGTGCCAGCTCACCGCGACTAGCCTCCTTCGGAGCCGGGGAGCTGTTTTTT
j_call: TRBJ1-4; clone_size: .; v_call: TRBV9; d_call: .; cdr3_aa: CASSVESLGEKLFF; cdr3_nt: TGTGCCAGCAGCGTAGAATCCCTGGGCGAAAAACTGTTTTTT
j_call: TRBJ2-3; clone_size: .; v_call: TRBV9; d_call: .; cdr3_aa: CASSADTGLTSTDTQYF; cdr3_nt: TGTGCCAGCAGCGCGGACACAGGGCTAACTAGCACAGATACGCAGTATTTT
j_call: TRBJ1-2; clone_size: .; v_call: TRBV6-1; d_call: TRBD1; cdr3_aa: CARQAGTGGNYGYTF; cdr3_nt: TGTGCCCGTCAGGCAGGGACAGGGGGTAACTATGGCTACACCTTC
j_call: TRBJ2-3; clone_size: few; v_call: TRBV5-1; d_call: .; cdr3_aa: CASSLAGTGISTDTQYF; cdr3_nt: TGCGCCAGCAGCTTGGCCGGCACAGGGATCTCCACAGATACGCAGTATTTT
j_call: TRBJ2-5; clone_size: .; v_call: TRBV4-1; d_call: .; cdr3_aa: CASSHPGETQYF; cdr3_nt: TGCGCCAGCAGCCACCCGGGAGAGACCCAGTACTTC
j_call: TRBJ1-4; clone_size: .; v_call: TRBV6-5; d_call: .; cdr3_aa: CASSYSIAAGAEKLFF; cdr3_nt: TGTGCCAGCAGTTACTCCATCGCCGCAGGGGCTGAAAAACTGTTTTTT
j_call: TRBJ1-2; clone_size: .; v_call: TRBV5-1; d_call: TRBD1; cdr3_aa: CASSLLGQDNGYTF; cdr3_nt: TGCGCCAGCAGCTTATTAGGACAGGACAATGGCTACACCTTC
j_call: TRBJ1-2; clone_size: once; v_call: TRBV30; d_call: .; cdr3_aa: CAWTHSPNYGYTF; cdr3_nt: TGTGCCTGGACGCACAGTCCTAACTATGGCTACACCTTC
j_call: TRBJ1-3; clone_size: .; v_call: TRBV4-2; d_call: TRBD1; cdr3_aa: CASSRPPGQGNTIYF; cdr3_nt: TGTGCCAGCAGCCGCCCACCGGGACAGGGGAACACCATATATTTT
j_call: TRBJ2-1; clone_size: once; v_call: TRBV6-4; d_call: TRBD2; cdr3_aa: CASSVAGGLGYNEQFF; cdr3_nt: TGTGCCAGCAGTGTAGCGGGAGGGCTGGGTTACAATGAGCAGTTCTTC
j_call: TRBJ2-1; clone_size: .; v_call: TRBV27; d_call: TRBD2; cdr3_aa: CASSFWAGGDNEQFF; cdr3_nt: TGTGCCAGCAGTTTCTGGGCGGGAGGCGACAATGAGCAGTTCTTC
j_call: TRBJ1-2; clone_size: .; v_call: TRBV28; d_call: .; cdr3_aa: CASSLRGSYGYTF; cdr3_nt: TGTGCCAGCAGTTTAAGGGGATCCTATGGCTACACCTTC
j_call: TRBJ2-5; clone_size: .; v_call: TRBV28; d_call: TRBD1; cdr3_aa: CASRLTGEETQYF; cdr3_nt: TGTGCCAGCAGATTGACAGGGGAAGAGACCCAGTACTTC
j_call: TRBJ2-6; clone_size: .; v_call: TRBV6-5; d_call: .; cdr3_aa: CASSPTTRGNVLTF; cdr3_nt: TGTGCCAGCAGTCCTACGACAAGGGGCAACGTCCTGACTTTC
j_call: TRBJ1-1; clone_size: few; v_call: TRBV6-5; d_call: TRBD1; cdr3_aa: CASRIGQGMNTEAFF; cdr3_nt: TGTGCCAGCAGAATAGGACAGGGGATGAACACTGAAGCTTTCTTT
j_call: TRBJ1-5; clone_size: .; v_call: TRBV27; d_call: TRBD1; cdr3_aa: CASSLRRTGGSNQPQHF; cdr3_nt: TGTGCCAGCAGTTTACGAAGGACAGGAGGTAGCAATCAGCCCCAGCATTTT
j_call: TRBJ1-5; clone_size: once; v_call: TRBV30; d_call: TRBD1; cdr3_aa: CAWSIGTGVINQPQHF; cdr3_nt: TGTGCCTGGAGTATAGGGACAGGCGTCATCAATCAGCCCCAGCATTTT
j_call: TRBJ2-7; clone_size: .; v_call: TRBV27; d_call: .; cdr3_aa: CASSLSGSWRYEQYF; cdr3_nt: TGTGCCAGCAGTTTATCCGGCTCCTGGCGGTACGAGCAGTACTTC
j_call: TRBJ1-5; clone_size: once; v_call: TRBV30; d_call: .; cdr3_aa: CAWSDSGAGEIGNQPQHF; cdr3_nt: TGTGCCTGGAGTGATTCCGGGGCAGGGGAAATCGGCAATCAGCCCCAGCATTTT
j_call: TRBJ2-5; clone_size: .; v_call: TRBV30; d_call: .; cdr3_aa: CAWSRQRRETQYF; cdr3_nt: TGTGCCTGGAGTCGCCAGCGAAGGGAGACCCAGTACTTC
j_call: TRBJ1-3; clone_size: .; v_call: TRBV5-6; d_call: TRBD1; cdr3_aa: CASSLKVRQGDTIYF; cdr3_nt: TGTGCCAGCAGCTTGAAAGTTCGGCAGGGGGACACCATATATTTT
j_call: TRBJ2-1; clone_size: .; v_call: TRBV4-2; d_call: TRBD2; cdr3_aa: CASSPGLADYNEQFF; cdr3_nt: TGTGCCAGCAGCCCCGGGCTAGCGGATTACAATGAGCAGTTCTTC
j_call: TRBJ2-3; clone_size: .; v_call: TRBV7-9; d_call: TRBD2; cdr3_aa: CASSLWTRELDTQYF; cdr3_nt: TGTGCCAGCAGCTTATGGACGCGGGAGTTAGATACGCAGTATTTT
j_call: TRBJ2-3; clone_size: .; v_call: TRBV29-1; d_call: TRBD1; cdr3_aa: CSVDRDRTDTQYF; cdr3_nt: TGCAGCGTAGACAGGGATCGCACAGATACGCAGTATTTT
j_call: TRBJ2-7; clone_size: .; v_call: TRBV28; d_call: TRBD1; cdr3_aa: CASSRTGDEQYF; cdr3_nt: TGTGCCAGCAGCCGGACAGGGGACGAGCAGTACTTC